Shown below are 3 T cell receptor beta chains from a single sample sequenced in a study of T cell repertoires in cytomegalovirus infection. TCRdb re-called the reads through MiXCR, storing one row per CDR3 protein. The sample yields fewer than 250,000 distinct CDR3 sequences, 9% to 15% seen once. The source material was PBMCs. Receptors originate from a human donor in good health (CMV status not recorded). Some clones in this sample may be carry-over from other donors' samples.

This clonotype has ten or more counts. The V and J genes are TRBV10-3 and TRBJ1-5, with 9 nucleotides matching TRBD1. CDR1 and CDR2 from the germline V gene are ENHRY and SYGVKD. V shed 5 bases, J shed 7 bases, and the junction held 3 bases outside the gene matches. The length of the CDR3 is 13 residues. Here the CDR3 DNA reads TGTGCCATCAGTCCGGGACAGGGCCAGCCCCAGCATTTT. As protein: CAISPGQGQPQHF.

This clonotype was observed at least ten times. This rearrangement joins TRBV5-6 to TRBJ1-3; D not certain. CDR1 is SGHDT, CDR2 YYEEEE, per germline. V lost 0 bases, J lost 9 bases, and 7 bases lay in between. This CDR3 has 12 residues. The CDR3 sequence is CASSLGGSTIYF. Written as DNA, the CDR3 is TGTGCCAGCAGCTTGGGTGGCAGCACCATATATTTT. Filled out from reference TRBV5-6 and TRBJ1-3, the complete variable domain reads DAGVTQSPTHLIKTRGQQVTLRCSPKSGHDTVSWYQQALGQGPQFIFQYYEEEERQRGNFPDRFSGHQFPNYSSELNVNALLLGDSALYLCASSLGGSTIYFGEGSWLTVV.

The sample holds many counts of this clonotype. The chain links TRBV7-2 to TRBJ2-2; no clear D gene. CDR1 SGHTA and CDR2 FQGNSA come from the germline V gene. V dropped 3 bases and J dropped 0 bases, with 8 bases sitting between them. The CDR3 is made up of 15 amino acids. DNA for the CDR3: TGTGCCAGCAGCTTTTTGCGGACGAACACCGGGGAGCTGTTTTTT. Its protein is CASSFLRTNTGELFF.